This T cell receptor beta chain was identified during a study of blood T cells in healthy people across ages. Aged roughly 6 to 100, donors were systemically healthy Caucasians from Russia. A second about 7 to 11 cycle PCR used barcoded and J-beta primers. TCRdb reanalysed the 5' RACE reads using MiXCR and keeps one entry per CDR3 protein. Of approximately 1,700,000 distinct CDR3 sequences in the sample, about two fifths were seen once. The sample taken for sequencing was blood. This clonotype was obtained from a human donor in good health.

CDR3 DNA sequence: TGCGCCACCCGGGAAGGGAACACTGAAGCTTTCTTT. As protein: CATREGNTEAFF. This chain joins TRBV5-1 and TRBJ1-1; D unclear. V lost 9 bases and J lost 1, with 10 bases in between. Germline CDR1 SGHRS, CDR2 YFSETQ. The CDR3 runs 12 residues. Based on the CDR3 plus reference TRBV5-1 and TRBJ1-1, the full variable domain is KAGVTQTPRYLIKTRGQQVTLSCSPISGHRSVSWYQQTPGQGLQFLFEYFSETQRNKGNFPGRFSGRQFSNSRSEMNVSTLELGDSALYLCATREGNTEAFFGQGTRLTVV.